This T cell receptor (beta chain) was documented in a study of cytomegalovirus exposure and HLA in healthy donors (dated 2017 in TCRdb). With regard to the full study: According to an earlier analysis of a few hundred of the donors, about 180 million T cells yielded some 110 million unique TCR beta sequences and approximately 300 Gb of sequence data. An early release that covered some 630 HLA-typed donors contained approximately 300 gigabases of sequencing data and around 80 million unique TCR sequences. Among the approximately 400 genotyped donors, about 83% belonged to the genetic ancestry cluster associated with self-reported Caucasian donors. The study aimed to test whether cataloging public T cell receptors could reveal signatures of past pathogen exposure. The study used immunosequencing to profile the T cell repertoires of 666 subjects and linked those repertoires to cytomegalovirus serostatus. In addition to the first cohort of approximately 670 subjects, a separate validation cohort of 120 different subjects was used. To predict cytomegalovirus infection status, the study brought together high-throughput TCR immunosequencing, statistical association of individual TCRs with disease status, and machine learning. In a later analysis, previously published TCR beta repertoires from several hundred donors were re-analyzed and high-resolution HLA genotyping was added so that TCR occurrence patterns could be studied. Rather than drawing on any new phenotypic data, the later analysis identified candidate immune exposures from TCR beta sequences and the way those sequences occurred across donors. An earlier analysis of some 500 of the donors applied high-throughput TCR beta sequencing to assess whether each TCR beta V gene segment acted as functional or pseudogenic. Alongside the repertoire data, information on donor age, sex, ethnicity and CMV serostatus was compiled. Genome-wide SNP genotypes for about 65% of the roughly 670 donors were used in a later genetic analysis, which treated that subset as a discovery cohort. Every repertoire in the discovery cohort had been generated on one and the same sequencing platform. Both class I and class II loci were covered by HLA typing, at four-digit resolution. Typing coverage differed by locus: A, B, C, DRB1 and DQB1 were typed in about 620-640 donors, DQA1 in about 500, DPA1 in approximately 610, and DPB1 in about 450. Roughly 5 DR-DQ haplotypes were handled as single units for association and clustering, since linkage in the cohort was strong. Among some 400 genotyped donors of the cohort, an average of around 250,000 unique TCR beta nucleotide sequences was sequenced per donor, of which 15% to 20% were non-productive.

Beyond this particular receptor, the publication reports: It was suggested by the authors that the approach could potentially be generalized to other disease states and immunological phenotypes. The classifier was reported to diagnose cytomegalovirus status with high specificity and sensitivity in both the original and validation cohorts. Presence/absence analyses assumed roughly uniform sequencing depth across donors, an assumption that may not hold. At a false discovery rate of 0.05, a later analysis linked roughly 17,000 TCR beta sequences to specific HLA alleles. Strong co-occurrence of HLA alleles, especially DR and DQ, made assigning TCR associations to individual alleles difficult. The earlier analysis of a few hundred of the donors excluded 15 to 20 rarely observed V segments, including chromosome 9 orphons, because counts were too low. In a later analysis, TCR association rates were found to vary across HLA loci, with the most associated TCRs seen for DRB1 alleles and the fewest for HLA-C alleles. Correlated functional status among segregating V segments might be attributable to linkage disequilibrium, but an unknown experimental factor could not be ruled out. In this cohort, only TCR beta chains were sequenced, and detectable features were limited by the absence of alpha or paired-chain data. Because HLA typing was missing for some donors at each locus, association tests included only the typed subset. For the cohort, immune exposure information was limited to CMV serostatus. According to a later analysis, parvovirus B19, influenza, CMV and Epstein-Barr virus appeared linked to several top co-occurrence clusters. In an earlier analysis of some 640 of the donors, most TCR beta V segments were observed in productive rearrangements about 90% or about 30% of the time, broadly matching IMGT annotations. An association between a missense DCLRE1C variant and V-gene and J-gene trimming of TCR beta chains was found in a later genetic analysis and replicated in an independent cohort. While some public TCRs were present in many individuals, most TCR sequences turned up only very rarely across donors. A further reported finding was that TCR beta sequences accurately predicted the HLA-A and HLA-B alleles for most subjects in the first cohort. The sequencing pipeline was judged likely to have produced a cluster of highly shared sequence variants as a technical artifact. The 87-base-pair reads could not distinguish some IMGT-functional V segments, including TRBV6-2 and TRBV6-3, so those segments were excluded. In vitro tests confirmed that a few of the cytomegalovirus-associated TCR beta chains recognize cytomegalovirus antigens. A total of about 150 TCR beta chains were listed by the study as associated with cytomegalovirus. In a later genetic analysis, fewer N-insertions in productive TCRs were reported among donors in an Asian-associated ancestry cluster than the roughly 700-donor mean. According to a later analysis, most CMV-associated TCR beta chains appeared to be HLA-restricted, and the HLA associations seemed to be driven largely by CMV exposure. In a later analysis, HLA-associated TCR beta chains showed more clonal expansion and lower generation probabilities than non-associated chains that were equally common.

Library prep was done by the immunoSEQ multiplex PCR assay. For the multiplex PCR, a mixture combining 60 forward primers for TCR Vbeta segments and 13 reverse primers for TCR Jbeta segments was used. A multiplex PCR assay on genomic DNA amplified the CDR3 region of rearranged TCR beta genes. On the Illumina HiSeq System, the amplified TCR beta libraries were sequenced as 87-base-pair reads. Under the source paper's analysis protocol: Across the 670 or so repertoires, a later analysis counted 75 million to 90 million unique TCR beta chains, around 10 million of which were shared by at least two donors. A nearest-neighbor algorithm error-corrected the raw reads and collapsed the reads into unique sequences, merging closely related sequences to remove PCR and sequencing errors. To assign V, D and J gene segments, CDR3 sequences were aligned to IMGT reference sequences. For a sequence to be retained, a match of at least six nucleotides to both a V gene segment and a J gene segment was required. Rearrangements were called productive when the CDR3 lacked stop codons and stayed in frame with V and J; all others were non-productive. Following IMGT convention, CDR3 was defined as the stretch from the second conserved V-encoded cysteine to the conserved J-encoded phenylalanine. The earlier analysis of about 530 of the donors excluded any sequence lacking an unambiguous match to a single V gene segment. An earlier analysis of 500 to 600 of the donors classified V segments as functional when productive rearrangements were above 56.7% and as segregating when the standard deviation between donors was above 5%. A statistical classification framework was developed to diagnose cytomegalovirus status using the catalog of TCR beta chain sequences. A later analysis assigned V and J genes by comparing TCR nucleotide sequences with IMGT/GENE-DB human TR gene sequences. The TCRdist pipeline was used in a later analysis to assign CDR3 sequences and most-parsimonious VDJ recombination scenarios. In a later analysis, each TCR beta chain was defined by its CDR3 amino acid sequence together with its V-gene family, and reads lacking a unique V-gene family were excluded. To address suspected cross-contamination and a sequencing artifact, a later analysis removed roughly 640 highly shared, low-generation-probability nucleotide sequences. A later analysis calculated a clonal expansion index for each public chain from normalized within-repertoire ranks of inferred template counts. In a later analysis, generation probabilities were computed using a VDJ recombination model fitted to out-of-frame rearrangements, and the results were checked against IGoR. Hypergeometric tests were used in a later analysis to score TCR-TCR, TCR-HLA and TCR-CMV co-occurrence, with a repertoire-size bias correction applied to the TCR pairs. False discovery rates were estimated in a later analysis by permuting HLA or CMV assignments 20 times. A later analysis grouped co-occurring TCRs with DBSCAN, adding TCRdist sequence similarity when clustering within HLA-allele-positive subsets. Repertoires with fewer than 30,000 or more than 120,000 public chains were left out of co-occurrence clustering, as were five repertoires with anomalous nucleotide sharing. The table was pulled from immuneACCESS by TCRdb, which kept in-frame rearrangements only. Such tables lose some clones; where checked, under half of the loss comes from unresolved V genes, and the rest has no known cause. V and J calls and clone size follow that table, whereas D and trimming were derived from the DNA. This sample gives some 120,000 clones in total; around 77% of them show up just once. The biggest ten clones account for 0.95% to 1.5% of the sample.

To note about this clone: What antigen it recognizes has not been identified. No quality values exist for individual bases; no much larger clone is one base distant.

CDR1 and CDR2 were assigned from the germline V gene as MGHRA and YSYEKL. From the cysteine through the phenylalanine, the CDR3 covers 15 amino acids. CDR3 DNA only is kept here, 45 bases in frame from base 1. Germline trimming amounts to 4 bases on V and 4 bases on J, with 5 as the count of junction bases outside the gene matches. The cohort comprised 710 or so healthy bone marrow donors. At the time of sampling, every cohort member was nominally healthy, though immune exposures that went unrecorded were likely present. The donor was CMV seronegative and belonged to the group of 320 or so seronegative cohort members. Each donor provided a peripheral blood sample, and peripheral blood mononuclear cells were used for TCR beta sequencing. Genomic DNA extraction from the blood cell samples was performed with the Qiagen DNeasy Blood Extraction Kit.

Sequencing input: PBMCs. Here the chain combines TRBV4-1 and TRBJ2-1; 9 bases in the junction line up with TRBD2. The clonotype comes from a man between 50 and 59 years old in good health and CMV-seronegative. The CDR3 region has the sequence CASSLTSGLYNEQFF. In nucleotides, the sequence is TGCGCCAGCAGCCTTACTAGCGGGTTATACAATGAGCAGTTCTTC.